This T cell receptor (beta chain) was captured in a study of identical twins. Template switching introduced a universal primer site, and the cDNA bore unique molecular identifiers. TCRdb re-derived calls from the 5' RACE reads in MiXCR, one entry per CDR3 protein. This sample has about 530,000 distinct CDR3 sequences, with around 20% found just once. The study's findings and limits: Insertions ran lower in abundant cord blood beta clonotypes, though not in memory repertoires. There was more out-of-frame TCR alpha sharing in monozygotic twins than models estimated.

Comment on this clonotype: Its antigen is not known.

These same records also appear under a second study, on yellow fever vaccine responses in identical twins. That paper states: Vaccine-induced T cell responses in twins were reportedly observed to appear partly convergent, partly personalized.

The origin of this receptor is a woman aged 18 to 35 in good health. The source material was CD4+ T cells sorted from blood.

The chain's CDR3 is CASSLISQGAGELFF. The CDR3 region has the DNA TGCGCCAGCAGCTTGATAAGTCAGGGGGCCGGGGAGCTGTTTTTT. The chain links TRBV5-1 to TRBJ2-2, with 7 nucleotides matching TRBD1. V lost 1 base to trimming and J lost 6 bases; unmatched junction nucleotides: 6. The germline CDR1 and CDR2 sequences are SGHRS and YFSETQ. The CDR3 has 15 amino acids.